This T cell receptor (beta chain) emerged from a study of cytomegalovirus exposure and HLA in healthy donors. Study results and limitations: Accurate prediction of most subjects' HLA-A and HLA-B alleles from TCR beta sequences was reported. It was in a later analysis that TCR association rates were seen to vary by HLA locus, highest for DRB1 and lowest for HLA-C. A reported reduction in N-insertions relative to the roughly 610-donor mean was seen in an Asian-associated ancestry cluster in a later analysis. Only CMV serostatus was available as immune exposure information.

The study ran its PCR with 60 Vbeta and 13 Jbeta primers. Profiled with immunoSEQ multiplex PCR; TCRdb holds only in-frame clones, not every one. The table lists around 110,000 clones, over 60% of them singletons, with about 2.2% in the top ten. Germline assignment: CDR1 LNHDA and CDR2 SQIVND (reference sequence). The CDR3 covers 13 residues. V lost 5 bases, J lost 4 bases, and 4 bases stayed unmatched. As regards this clone: Its specificity is not known.

Sequencing was done on a sample of PBMCs. This chain joins TRBV19 and TRBJ2-5; 7 bases align to TRBD1. This clonotype was obtained from a woman aged 30 to 39 in good health and CMV-seronegative. CDR3 loop: CASSSTGVETQYF. CDR3 coding DNA: TGTGCCAGTAGTTCCACAGGGGTAGAGACCCAGTACTTC.